Listed here are 32 T cell receptor beta chains from one sample, sequenced in a study of OX40 agonist ivuxolimab in advanced cancers. Clones were read by immunoSEQ multiplex PCR, and TCRdb kept only the in-frame ones, dropping some. The profile shows some 94,000 clones, about 92% of them singletons. The sample consisted of CD4+ or CD8+ T cells sorted from blood, taken in a trial of the OX40 agonist ivuxolimab. The receptors shown here come from an adult with an advanced solid tumor such as melanoma, head and neck, liver or kidney cancer.

This clone occurred a few times. The genes are TRBV14 and TRBJ1-2; a possible D gene is TRBD1 (5 bases). Per the germline V gene, CDR1 is SGHDN and CDR2 is FVKESK. V was pared by 0 bases and J by 6 bases, with 14 bases between. The CDR3 covers 15 residues. This chain's CDR3 is CASSQDSLDIHGYTF. Written as DNA, the CDR3 is TGTGCCAGCAGCCAAGATTCGTTGGACATCCATGGCTACACCTTC.

This chain uses TRBV7-6 with TRBJ1-2; 8 bases are shared with TRBD1. Germline V lookup: CDR1 SGHVS, CDR2 FNYEAQ. Trimming cost V 5 bases and J 2 bases; bases outside gene matches: 10. This CDR3 contains 16 residues. The CDR3 sequence: CASSLSGGAPNYGYTF. The CDR3 DNA is TGTGCCAGCAGCCTGTCAGGGGGCGCACCGAACTATGGCTACACCTTC.

The rearrangement joins TRBV29-1 to TRBJ2-1; D gene ambiguous. Germline V CDR1 and CDR2: SQVTM, ANQGSEA. Deletions cut 8 bases from V and 4 bases from J, with 12 bases between. The CDR3 loop spans 12 amino acids. CDR3 amino acids: CSILNSYNEQFF. CDR3 in DNA: TGCAGCATCCTAAACTCGTACAATGAGCAGTTCTTC.

CDR3 sequence (DNA): TGCAGCGTTGAAGATCGCGGGGTCTGGTATGGCTACACCTTC. This gives the protein CSVEDRGVWYGYTF. This chain uses TRBV29-1 with TRBJ1-2; the D is unclear. The CDR3 totals 14 residues. CDR1 and CDR2 (germline): SQVTM, ANQGSEA. Trimming took 0 bases from V and 5 from J, leaving 13 bases between them.

The chain combines TRBV27 with TRBJ2-7; the D gene is possibly TRBD2 (6 bases). The CDR3 runs to 17 residues. The V gene's germline CDR1 is MNHEY and CDR2 SMNVEV (reference sequence). V was clipped by 5 bases and J by 0 bases, with 20 bases between them. The CDR3 here is CASSLASGGTHSYEQYF. CDR3 nucleotide sequence: TGTGCCAGCAGTCTTGCCTCTGGGGGGACCCACTCCTACGAGCAGTACTTC.

J is TRBJ2-2 and V is TRBV29-1; 10 bases agree with TRBD1. CDR3 length: 16 residues. The V gene end was trimmed by 4 bases and the J gene end by 0 bases; junction bases not matched to a gene: 5. Per germline, CDR1 SQVTM and CDR2 ANQGSEA. The CDR3, as DNA: TGCAGCGTTGTGGAGGGACAGGGGTCGAACACCGGGGAGCTGTTTTTT. Protein: CSVVEGQGSNTGELFF.

The chain carries TRBV21-1 and TRBJ2-5; TRBD2 is the table's D call, not checked against the DNA. TRBV21-1 is flagged as a pseudogene. The CDR3 is 20 residues long. CDR3 DNA sequence: TGTGCCAGCAGCAAAAATAGGGGGAGGGGTTTTGGAGTCACGCAAGAGACCCAGTACTTC. It codes for CASSKNRGRGFGVTQETQYF.

The V and J genes are TRBV19 and TRBJ1-1; D may be TRBD1 (6 bases). Germline CDR1 reads LNHDA; CDR2 reads SQIVND (reference sequence). The CDR3 contains 14 residues. Between the trimmed V and J ends, which lost 6 bases and 1 base, there was a span of 12 bases. CDR3 residues: CASRVQGSNTEAFF. As DNA, the CDR3 is TGTGCCAGTAGGGTACAGGGATCGAACACTGAAGCTTTCTTT.

This chain links TRBV27 with TRBJ2-1; the match to TRBD1 covers 9 bases. Unmatched junction bases numbered 4, after V lost 6 bases and J lost 10 bases. CDR3 length: 12 residues. The germline CDR1 and CDR2 sequences are MNHEY and SMNVEV (reference sequence). The CDR3 loop reads CASSTGGWEQFF. DNA for the CDR3: TGTGCCAGCAGCACAGGGGGCTGGGAGCAGTTCTTC.

The V gene is TRBV7-9, the J gene TRBJ1-5; TRBD1 matches 7 bases. CDR1 is SEHNR, CDR2 FQNEAQ, per germline (reference sequence). The CDR3 has 13 amino acids. With V trimmed by 5 bases and J by 5 bases, 3 bases remained unmatched. CDR3: CASSLGTDQPQHF. CDR3 DNA sequence: TGTGCCAGCAGCCTGGGGACAGATCAGCCCCAGCATTTT.

This rearrangement joins TRBV4-1 to TRBJ2-5; possibly TRBD2 for D (6 bases). This CDR3 spans 13 amino acids. Germline V gives CDR1 MGHRA, CDR2 YSYEKL. The V gene lost 1 base and the J gene lost 7 bases, with 10 bases spanning the gap. The CDR3 nucleotides are TGCGCCAGCAGCCAAGCGGGGGACGCGACCCAGTACTTC. Translation gives CASSQAGDATQYF.

The chain has TRBV5-6 and TRBJ1-1; a possible D gene is TRBD1 (6 bases). Germline CDR1 reads SGHDT; CDR2 reads YYEEEE. The CDR3 has 15 residues. V shed 3 bases and J shed 4 bases, with 16 bases lying between them. CDR3 nucleotides: TGTGCCAGCAGCTCGGGAACCAGCAGGGGCACTGAAGCTTTCTTT. Encoded protein: CASSSGTSRGTEAFF.

This chain uses TRBV29-1 with TRBJ2-7; 10 positions agree with TRBD1. This CDR3 has 14 amino acids. The germline V gene encodes CDR1 SQVTM and CDR2 ANQGSEA. Trimming took 2 bases from V and 2 from J; bases not matched to a gene: 3. This chain's CDR3 is CSVETGQGTYEQYF. The CDR3 coding sequence is TGCAGCGTTGAAACGGGACAGGGGACCTACGAGCAGTACTTC.

The chain is built from TRBV6-5 and TRBJ2-3; D is perhaps TRBD2 (6 bases). Germline lookup yields CDR1 MNHEY and CDR2 SVGAGI. V lost 2 bases, J lost 0 bases, and 9 bases lay in between. This CDR3 has 15 residues. The CDR3 region is CASSYGGESTDTQYF. The CDR3 coding sequence is TGTGCCAGCAGTTACGGCGGGGAGAGCACAGATACGCAGTATTTT.

The chain employs TRBV30 and TRBJ1-5; TRBD1 is a possible D gene (5 bases). CDR3 length: 16 amino acids. V was pared by 3 bases and J by 4 bases, with 19 bases between. CDR1 and CDR2 from the germline V gene are GTSNPN and SVGIG (reference sequence). CDR3 sequence: CAWSGGLLLGNQPQHF. CDR3 bases: TGTGCCTGGAGCGGGGGACTCTTGCTAGGAAATCAGCCCCAGCATTTT.

J is TRBJ2-5 and V is TRBV11-2; 7 positions agree with TRBD2. Germline CDR1 and CDR2: SGHAT and FQNNGV. Trimming cost V 2 bases and J 4 bases; bases outside gene matches: 10. The CDR3 covers 16 residues. For the CDR3, the DNA is TGTGCCAGCAGCTTATGGGAGCGGGGATACGGAGAGACCCAGTACTTC. Translation gives CASSLWERGYGETQYF.

This chain joins TRBV30 and TRBJ2-7; possible D gene TRBD2, 5 bases. The V end was cut by 5 bases, the J end by 2 bases, with 16 bases between. Germline CDR1 is GTSNPN and CDR2 is SVGIG (reference sequence). This CDR3 is 14 amino acids long. The CDR3 region is CAWGSIGSPYEQYF. The CDR3 region has the DNA TGTGCCTGGGGAAGCATTGGGAGTCCCTACGAGCAGTACTTC.

The J gene is TRBJ1-5, the V gene TRBV2; D might be TRBD1 (6 bases). Between the trimmed V and J ends, which lost 3 bases and 7 bases, there was a span of 13 bases. The germline gives CDR1 SNHLY, CDR2 FYNNEI. The CDR3 length is 14 residues. The CDR3 protein is CASSDRGGGQPQHF. The CDR3, as DNA: TGTGCCAGCAGTGACCGAGGGGGAGGACAGCCCCAGCATTTT.

The rearrangement joins TRBV19 to TRBJ1-1; D is perhaps TRBD1 (5 bases). Germline-derived CDR1 and CDR2 are LNHDA and SQIVND (reference sequence). V lost 5 bases to trimming and J lost 1 base, with 8 bases between them. The CDR3 spans 13 residues. The chain's CDR3 is CASSAGRNTEAFF. In DNA, the CDR3 is TGTGCCAGTAGTGCAGGGAGGAACACTGAAGCTTTCTTT.

The chain combines TRBV27 with TRBJ1-2, with 7 nucleotides matching TRBD1. Germline CDR1 is MNHEY and CDR2 is SMNVEV (reference sequence). The CDR3 has 15 residues. J was trimmed by 2 bases and V by 2 bases; bases with no gene match: 5. The CDR3 loop is CASSLRGTANYGYTF. CDR3 DNA: TGTGCCAGCAGTTTACGGGGGACAGCGAACTATGGCTACACCTTC.

The V gene is TRBV7-6, the J gene TRBJ2-7; D may be TRBD1 (5 bases). The CDR3 totals 15 residues. V lost 4 bases, J lost 2 bases, and 15 bases lay in between. Germline assignment: CDR1 SGHVS and CDR2 FNYEAQ. DNA for the CDR3: TGTGCCAGCAGCTCAAGCCAGGGTAGAGCCTACGAGCAGTACTTC. Amino acids: CASSSSQGRAYEQYF.

This chain joins TRBV19 and TRBJ1-5; no definite D call. Between the trimmed V and J ends, which lost 7 bases and 0 bases, there was a span of 10 bases. The CDR3 loop spans 14 amino acids. Germline CDR1 and CDR2: LNHDA and SQIVND (reference sequence). The CDR3 bases are TGTGCCAGTACTCAGATCTATAGCAATCAGCCCCAGCATTTT. This encodes CASTQIYSNQPQHF.

V gene TRBV5-6 combines with J gene TRBJ2-7; no definite D call. In germline, CDR1 is SGHDT, CDR2 YYEEEE. V gave up 4 bases and J gave up 5 bases, with 7 bases separating them. The CDR3 runs 11 residues. CDR3 DNA: TGTGCCAGCAGCCAGGCAAACGAGCAGTACTTC. Protein product: CASSQANEQYF.

J is TRBJ1-4 and V is TRBV12-5; no clear D gene. CDR3 length equals 15 residues. The V end lost 2 bases, the J end lost 0 bases, and 7 bases lay between the germline ends. Germline assignment: CDR1 LGHNT and CDR2 FRNRAP. Written as DNA, the CDR3 is TGTGCTAGTGGTTTGAGCCGAGCAACTAATGAAAAACTGTTTTTT. Amino acids: CASGLSRATNEKLFF.

This rearrangement joins TRBV5-5 to TRBJ2-7, with 8 nucleotides matching TRBD1. Unmatched junction bases numbered 5, after V lost 4 bases and J lost 2 bases. The CDR3 is 14 residues long. Per germline, CDR1 SGHKS and CDR2 YYEKEE (reference sequence). The CDR3 loop is CASSLDRGTYEQYF. Here the CDR3 DNA reads TGTGCCAGCAGCCTAGACAGGGGAACCTACGAGCAGTACTTC. Full variable domain (missing parts from reference TRBV5-5 and TRBJ2-7): DAGVTQSPTHLIKTRGQQVTLRCSPISGHKSVSWYQQVLGQGPQFIFQYYEKEERGRGNFPDRFSARQFPNYSSELNVNALLLGDSALYLCASSLDRGTYEQYFGPGTRLTVT.

The gene calls are TRBV10-2 and TRBJ2-3; D call uncertain. Trimming removed 0 bases from V and 4 bases from J, with 14 bases in between. CDR3 length equals 16 residues. Germline assignment: CDR1 WSHSY and CDR2 SAAADI. DNA for the CDR3: TGCGCCAGCAGTGAGTCGAGTTTAGGACCTCCAGATACGCAGTATTTT. Translating gives CASSESSLGPPDTQYF.

The V and J genes are TRBV9 and TRBJ2-1; a weak D match, TRBD2 (6 bases). The ends were cut back, 4 bases at V and 3 bases at J, with 11 bases in the middle. There are 14 residues in the CDR3. In germline, CDR1 is SGDLS, CDR2 YYNGEE. DNA for the CDR3: TGTGCCAGCAGCCACCCCGGGGGCTACAATGAGCAGTTCTTC. This gives the protein CASSHPGGYNEQFF.

This clone showed up just a few times. The chain is built from TRBV6-6 and TRBJ2-7; 8 nucleotides agree with TRBD2. V was clipped by 7 bases and J by 0 bases; unmatched bases: 8. This CDR3 is 15 amino acids long. The germline CDR1 and CDR2 sequences are MNHNY and SVGAGI (reference sequence). The CDR3 here is CASTPIAGSSYEQYF. In DNA, the CDR3 is TGTGCCAGCACCCCGATAGCGGGAAGCTCCTACGAGCAGTACTTC.

The V call is TRBV27, the J call TRBJ1-1; TRBD1 is a possible D gene (6 bases). V shed 7 bases and J shed 8 bases, with 20 bases lying between them. The germline V gene has CDR1 MNHEY and CDR2 SMNVEV (reference sequence). The CDR3 spans 14 residues. This CDR3 is CASKTRQALGEAFF. CDR3 DNA: TGTGCCAGCAAAACCCGACAGGCCCTAGGGGAAGCTTTCTTT.

V gene TRBV19 combines with J gene TRBJ2-7; TRBD1 is a possible D gene (6 bases). The V end lost 7 bases, the J end lost 0 bases, and 13 bases lay between the germline ends. The CDR3 runs 14 residues. Germline V CDR1 and CDR2: LNHDA, SQIVND (reference sequence). The CDR3 coding sequence is TGTGCCAGTACCCCAGGGGTGGGCTCCTACGAGCAGTACTTC. As protein: CASTPGVGSYEQYF.

This sequence joins TRBV27 and TRBJ2-1; TRBD2 aligns across 7 bases. CDR1 and CDR2 from the germline V gene are MNHEY and SMNVEV (reference sequence). The CDR3 runs to 17 residues. V was clipped by 1 base and J by 4 bases; unmatched bases: 10. The CDR3 DNA reads as TGTGCCAGCAGTTTATTCGGACTAGTGGAGGGGTACAATGAGCAGTTCTTC. As protein: CASSLFGLVEGYNEQFF.

Here the CDR3 DNA reads TGTGCCAGCAGCTTAGCGGGGGAGCATCAGCCCCAGCATTTT. It is translated as CASSLAGEHQPQHF. The chain is built from TRBV11-2 and TRBJ1-5; possibly TRBD1 for D (5 bases). V gave up 1 base and J gave up 5 bases, with 9 bases separating them. This CDR3 region has 14 residues. Per germline, CDR1 SGHAT and CDR2 FQNNGV.